This T cell receptor beta chain was captured in a study of T cell clonality in common variable immunodeficiency. Whole-study results and caveats: Shared TCRbeta clones were fewer between CVID subjects than controls. Common variable immunodeficiency TCR beta sequences reportedly had fewer deletions and N-nucleotide insertions.

This clone occurred many times. Its target is not known. From the germline J gene comes the end of the CDR3, since the read stops 3 residues before it. The repertoire was sequenced with immunoSEQ multiplex PCR; TCRdb's copy has only in-frame clones and lacks some. Sampling found fewer than 75,000 clones, none seen once. Germline CDR1 reads SGHVS; CDR2 reads FQNEAQ. Trimming at V came to 4 bases and at J to 9 bases, leaving 13 bases not matched to a gene. The CDR3 runs to 16 residues. This sequence joins TRBV7-8 and TRBJ2-1; 9 nucleotides align to TRBD1. Source material: peripheral blood mononuclear cells. This clonotype originated in a person aged 18 to 75 in good health. The CDR3 loop is CASSSPGTGLRSEQFF. Partial CDR3 DNA: TGTGCCAGCAGCTCACCCGGGACAGGGTTGAGGAGTGAG.